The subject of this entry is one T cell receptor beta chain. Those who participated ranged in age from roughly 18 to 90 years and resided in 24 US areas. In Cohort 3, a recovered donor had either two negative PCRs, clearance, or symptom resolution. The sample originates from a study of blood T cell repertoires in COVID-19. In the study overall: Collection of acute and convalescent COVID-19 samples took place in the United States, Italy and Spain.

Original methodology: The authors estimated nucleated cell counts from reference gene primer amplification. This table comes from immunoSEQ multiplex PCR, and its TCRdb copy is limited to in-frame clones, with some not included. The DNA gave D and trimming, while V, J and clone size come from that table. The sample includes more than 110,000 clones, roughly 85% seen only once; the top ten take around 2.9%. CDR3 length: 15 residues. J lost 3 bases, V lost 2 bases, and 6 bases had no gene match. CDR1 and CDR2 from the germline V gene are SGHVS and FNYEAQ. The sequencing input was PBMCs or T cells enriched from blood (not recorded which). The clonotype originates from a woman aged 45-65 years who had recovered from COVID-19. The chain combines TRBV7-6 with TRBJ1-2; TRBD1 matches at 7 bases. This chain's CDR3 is CASSLFETGYYGYTF. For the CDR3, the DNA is TGTGCCAGCAGCTTATTCGAGACAGGGTACTATGGCTACACCTTC.